This T cell receptor (beta chain) came from a study of T cells in localized non-small cell lung cancer (TCRdb year 2020). A note on the overall study: Comparing tumors with uninvolved tumor-adjacent lungs, the study looked at the T cell repertoires of 220 or so patients with early-stage NSCLC. The cohort comprised some 220 treatment-naïve NSCLC patients with resected, localized lung tumors. The mean age of the NSCLC patients was about 67 years, with 130 or so men and 85 to 110 women. What the authors observed across the whole study: Because the study design was exploratory, TCR variables were selected using unadjusted p-values without false-discovery rate correction. Of the top 100 tumor clones, a median of approximately 60 were detected in paired uninvolved adjacent lung; 28 were also among that lung's top 100. Higher blood T cell density associated with longer overall survival, while higher adjacent-lung clonality associated with shorter survival. Because multi-region sequencing of the tumors was not done, intratumor heterogeneity could not be ruled out. Uninvolved tumor-adjacent lung showed the highest T cell clonality, higher than tumor, which suggests more focused antigenic responses in the uninvolved tumor-adjacent lung.

TCR beta CDR3 regions were sequenced from DNA using the immunoSEQ Assay. Processing in the source paper ran as follows. To compute T cell density, TCR beta template counts were normalized to usable DNA, which was estimated by amplifying housekeeping genes. Richness was estimated with the preseqR package, extrapolating to 400,000 templates for PBMC samples and 120,000 templates for tissue samples. Clonality was taken to be one minus Pielou's evenness. Differential abundance testing on productive amino-acid clonotypes, with a minimum total count of 5 and an alpha of 0.1, was used to identify tissue-enriched TCRs. Repertoire overlap between compartments was quantified with the Jaccard Index and Morisita Overlap Index. GLIPH grouped TCR beta CDR3s together with public tetramer-defined viral CDR3s, and a viral motif had to include at least three viral sequences and show V-gene enrichment. This is the immuneACCESS table as TCRdb keeps it, with only in-frame sequences that have V and J called. A part of the clones is gone; compared with another copy, unresolved V genes explain less than half, and the rest is unexplained. The V and J calls and clone size were taken over from that table, and D and trimming were inferred from the DNA. This sample has approximately 47,000 clones in its table, and 86% of those were observed once. The ten largest make up 2% to 3% of the sample.

At diagnosis, peripheral blood, uninvolved tumor-adjacent lung and tumor were collected and stored as a combination of fresh-frozen and FFPE material. Blood samples were analyzed as peripheral blood mononuclear cells for TCR repertoire profiling. Including cysteine and phenylalanine, the CDR3 has 16 amino acids. The sequence is cut down to CDR3 DNA, 48 bases in frame from base 1. From V the trimming removes 5 bases and from J it removes 3 bases, while the gene matches leave 6 bases of the junction unaccounted for. As encoded in the germline V gene (reference sequence), CDR1 is LNHDA while CDR2 is SQIVND. Details on this clone: It lacks a known antigen. No much larger clonotype is one base removed from it; base qualities were not supplied.

The TCR comes from a man aged 40-75 years with stage II lung adenocarcinoma. The chain is encoded by TRBV19 joined to TRBJ2-1, with 11 bases aligning to TRBD1. Source: PBMCs, taken before any cancer treatment. The DNA sequence is given as TGTGCCAGTAGTGTAAAGGGACAGGGGGTCTACAATGAGCAGTTCTTC. Translated, it gives CASSVKGQGVYNEQFF.